These 15 T cell receptor beta chains share one sample of origin, sequenced in a study of T-cell memory formation after mild COVID-19. MiXCR was run by TCRdb on the 5' RACE reads, yielding one entry per CDR3 protein. The sample lists more than 350,000 distinct CDR3 sequences; 15% to 20% were seen once. The sequencing sample was made of PBMCs or a T cell subset sorted from them (not recorded which). These receptors were collected from a man aged 18 to 30 who had mild COVID-19 (a few samples of this study predate the infection). Cell type and time point are not known.

In this sample, this clonotype turned up a few times. The chain recombines TRBV28 with TRBJ2-3; 7 nucleotides line up with TRBD1. The CDR3 sequence is 15 residues long. Germline lookup yields CDR1 MDHEN and CDR2 SYDVKM. After removal of 2 bases from V and 4 bases from J, the junction contained 6 bases not matched to a gene. The CDR3 DNA is TGTGCCAGCAGTTTAGACAGGGCATTCTCAGATACGCAGTATTTT. It codes for CASSLDRAFSDTQYF. The full variable domain, in which reference TRBV28 and TRBJ2-3 provide the parts outside the CDR3, is DVKVTQSSRYLVKRTGEKVFLECVQDMDHENMFWYRQDPGLGLRLIYFSYDVKMKEKGDIPEGYSVSREKKERFSLILESASTNQTSMYLCASSLDRAFSDTQYFGPGTRLTVL.

This sequence joins TRBV7-9 and TRBJ2-2; 9 bases are shared with TRBD1. The germline CDR1 and CDR2 sequences are SEHNR and FQNEAQ (reference sequence). The CDR3 is made up of 15 amino acids. V gave up 3 bases and J gave up 4 bases; unmatched junction bases: 3. The CDR3 DNA follows: TGTGCCAGCAGCTTCGGACAGGGGAGCACCGGGGAGCTGTTTTTT. This sequence encodes CASSFGQGSTGELFF.

The chain is built from TRBV4-3 and TRBJ2-4; D is unresolved. V gave up 1 base and J gave up 11 bases, with 12 bases separating them. Germline CDR1 reads LGHNA; CDR2 reads YSLEER. CDR3 size: 13 residues. DNA of the CDR3: TGCGCCAGCAGCCAAGGGCTACTCGAACTTCAGTACTTC. Translated: CASSQGLLELQYF.

This clonotype showed up just a few times. The V and J genes are TRBV27 and TRBJ1-2; D is perhaps TRBD1 (6 bases). CDR3 length: 13 residues. Germline V gene sequence: CDR1 MNHEY, CDR2 SMNVEV (reference sequence). V was trimmed by 7 bases and J by 8 bases, leaving 17 bases between them. The CDR3 loop reads CASTSRGREGYTF. CDR3 sequence (DNA): TGTGCCAGCACCTCAAGGGGGAGGGAAGGCTACACCTTC.

The rearrangement uses TRBV20-1 and TRBJ1-2; D gene uncertain. CDR3 length: 15 residues. Germline V gene lookup returns CDR1 DFQATT and CDR2 SNEGSKA (reference sequence). With 0 bases removed from V and 4 bases from J, the gap between germline ends came to 15 bases. DNA of the CDR3: TGCAGTGCTAGAGATCCCCGAGTAGGGTCCTATGGCTACACCTTC. Translated: CSARDPRVGSYGYTF.

J is TRBJ2-7 and V is TRBV6-6; TRBD1 matches at 9 bases. Per germline, CDR1 MNHNY and CDR2 SVGAGI (reference sequence). This CDR3 is built from 15 residues. The V segment lost 2 bases and the J segment 3 bases; nucleotides outside the gene matches: 5. CDR3 loop: CASSYPGQGNYEQYF. CDR3 in DNA: TGTGCCAGCAGTTACCCGGGACAGGGAAACTACGAGCAGTACTTC.

This clonotype has only a few counts. The J gene is TRBJ1-2, the V gene TRBV4-3; D perhaps matches TRBD1 (5 bases). The germline V gene has CDR1 LGHNA and CDR2 YSLEER. Trimming pared 2 bases from V and 8 bases from J, leaving 18 bases between. This CDR3 comprises 15 residues. CDR3 protein: CASSQRGGGSRGYTF. The CDR3 nucleotides are TGCGCCAGCAGCCAACGGGGCGGGGGGTCTCGGGGCTACACCTTC.

This sequence joins TRBV12-3 or TRBV12-4 and TRBJ2-5; TRBD1 matches 7 bases. The CDR3 totals 14 residues. V dropped 5 bases and J dropped 5; count of bases not matched to a gene: 8. This chain's CDR3 is CASSPGQRMETQYF. CDR3 nucleotides: TGTGCCAGCAGTCCGGGACAGAGGATGGAGACCCAGTACTTC.

CDR3 nucleotides: TGTGCCAGCAGCGAGACGTCATATGCCAAAAACATTCAGTACTTC. Translating gives CASSETSYAKNIQYF. The rearrangement links TRBV9 to TRBJ2-4; D call uncertain. CDR1 and CDR2 (germline): SGDLS, YYNGEE. The CDR3 is 15 residues long. Trimming shortened V by 3 bases and J by 1 base, and 11 bases separated the two germline ends. The whole variable domain, remainder taken from reference TRBV9 and TRBJ2-4, is DSGVTQTPKHLITATGQRVTLRCSPRSGDLSVYWYQQSLDQGLQFLIQYYNGEERAKGNILERFSAQQFPDLHSELNLSSLELGDSALYFCASSETSYAKNIQYFGAGTRLSVL.

This sequence joins TRBV7-2 and TRBJ1-3, with D possibly matching TRBD1 (5 bases). The germline gives CDR1 SGHTA, CDR2 FQGNSA. The CDR3 length is 15 residues. V lost 4 bases and J lost 4, with 14 bases in between. CDR3 residues: CASSSRGGSGNTIYF. The CDR3 coding sequence is TGTGCCAGCAGCTCCCGGGGGGGATCGGGAAACACCATATATTTT.

This clonotype was counted between two and nine times. The rearrangement joins TRBV4-1 to TRBJ1-2, with 7 bases aligning to TRBD1. Germline V gene data show CDR1 as MGHRA and CDR2 as YSYEKL. Trimming removed 4 bases from V and 4 bases from J; junction bases left unmatched: 12. The CDR3 covers 16 residues. The CDR3 bases are TGCGCCAGCAGCCTGGACTTTACCGGGACAGCCTATGGCTACACCTTC. Translating gives CASSLDFTGTAYGYTF.

This clonotype was counted at least ten times. The J gene is TRBJ1-1, the V gene TRBV5-5; no reliable D call. V lost 0 bases, J lost 5 bases, and 14 bases lay in between. This CDR3 comprises 15 residues. Per germline, CDR1 SGHKS and CDR2 YYEKEE (reference sequence). The CDR3 nucleotides read TGTGCCAGCAGCTTGGGGGCGCCCGGTGGTACTGAAGCTTTCTTT. It encodes CASSLGAPGGTEAFF.

The chain carries TRBV2 and TRBJ2-5; TRBD2 matches at 9 bases. V gave up 8 bases and J gave up 5 bases; unmatched junction bases: 9. Germline loops: CDR1 SNHLY, CDR2 FYNNEI. The CDR3 loop spans 14 amino acids. The CDR3 DNA is TGTGCCAGCGGGGCTAGCGGGGAAGGGGAGACCCAGTACTTC. Protein product: CASGASGEGETQYF. Complete variable domain (other parts from reference TRBV2 and TRBJ2-5): EPEVTQTPSHQVTQMGQEVILRCVPISNHLYFYWYRQILGQKVEFLVSFYNNEISEKSEIFDDQFSVERPDGSNFTLKIRSTKLEDSAMYFCASGASGEGETQYFGPGTRLLVL.

This clonotype was picked up a small number of times. The chain recombines TRBV7-2 with TRBJ2-7, with 14 bases that match TRBD2. CDR3 length: 18 amino acids. Trimming cost V 0 bases and J 0 bases; bases outside gene matches: 4. CDR1 and CDR2 (germline): SGHTA, FQGNSA. This chain's CDR3 is CASSLAVGLAGDSYEQYF. In nucleotides, the CDR3 is TGTGCCAGCAGCTTAGCGGTGGGACTAGCGGGGGACTCCTACGAGCAGTACTTC. The whole variable domain, filled in from reference TRBV7-2 and TRBJ2-7, reads GAGVSQSPSNKVTEKGKDVELRCDPISGHTALYWYRQSLGQGLEFLIYFQGNSAPDKSGLPSDRFSAERTGGSVSTLTIQRTQQEDSAVYLCASSLAVGLAGDSYEQYFGPGTRLTVT.

The rearrangement links TRBV6-2 or TRBV6-3 to TRBJ2-3; TRBD2 agrees at 8 bases. Trimming cost V 5 bases and J 5 bases; bases outside gene matches: 6. The germline V gene encodes CDR1 MNHEY and CDR2 SVGEGT. The CDR3 has 14 amino acids. The CDR3 coding sequence is TGTGCCAGCAGTACAAGACTAGCGAGAGATACGCAGTATTTT. It encodes CASSTRLARDTQYF.